The clone carrying this T cell receptor beta chain was seen a handful of times. The antigen is unknown. Here immunoSEQ multiplex PCR was the method, and the copy in TCRdb shows in-frame clones only, minus some. The table lists 55,000 to 80,000 clones, about 89% of them singletons. This specimen belongs to a study of T cell responses to AZD1222 COVID-19 vaccine. Findings and caveats of the study: The donor group comprised mostly white British people and more females; the analysis possibly underestimated clonal diversity. An increase in Spike-specific TCR breadth and depth was observed after two AZD1222 doses.

CDR1 and CDR2 (germline): MNHNS, SASEGT. This CDR3 has 16 amino acids. V lost 0 bases and J lost 3; bases outside the gene matches: 5. This receptor was identified in an adult who received the AZD1222 COVID-19 vaccine. The sample consisted of peripheral blood, taken 28 days after the second AZD1222 dose. This chain joins TRBV6-1 and TRBJ2-4; 7 nucleotides agree with TRBD2. The CDR3 DNA reads as TGTGCCAGCAGTGAAGCGCGGACTAGTGGCAAAAACATTCAGTACTTC. This codes for CASSEARTSGKNIQYF.